The rows below give T cell receptor beta chains drawn from one sample of a study of patients and donors after allogeneic stem cell transplantation. One entry per CDR3 protein results from TCRdb running MiXCR on the RT-PCR reads. The sample gives roughly 230,000 distinct CDR3 sequences, 11% to 15% of which show up once; roughly 12% is in the top ten. Sequences were obtained from blood, either unsorted or a sorted T cell fraction (not recorded which). Receptors were obtained from a human donor who was either an allogeneic HSCT recipient or a stem cell or donor lymphocyte infusion donor (not recorded which). It is not recorded whose cells these are; they may come from a transplant donor. The CDR3 runs from the conserved cysteine through the conserved F or W. D genes are given only for firm matches. Clone size appears in some rows only: once, few, many, or a class for an expanded clone.

clone_size: few
v_call: TRBV4-3
d_call: TRBD1
j_call: TRBJ1-4
cdr3_aa: CASSQVTGGEKLFF
cdr3_nt: TGCGCCAGCAGCCAAGTGACAGGGGGTGAAAAACTGTTTTTT

clone_size: many
v_call: TRBV4-1
d_call: -
j_call: TRBJ2-7
cdr3_aa: CASSDYLSEQYF
cdr3_nt: TGCGCCAGCAGCGACTATTTAAGCGAGCAGTACTTC

clone_size: many
v_call: TRBV12-3/TRBV12-4
d_call: -
j_call: TRBJ2-1
cdr3_aa: CASSSNVGTEQFF
cdr3_nt: TGTGCCAGCAGTTCTAACGTGGGTACGGAGCAGTTCTTC

clone_size: -
v_call: TRBV5-4
d_call: TRBD1
j_call: TRBJ2-5
cdr3_aa: CASSFKGTGGVRRVQETQYF
cdr3_nt: TGTGCCAGCAGCTTTAAAGGGACAGGGGGCGTCCGAAGAGTTCAAGAGACCCAGTACTTC

clone_size: few
v_call: TRBV20-1
d_call: TRBD2
j_call: TRBJ2-7
cdr3_aa: CSAKATSGTSYEQYF
cdr3_nt: TGCAGTGCTAAAGCAACTAGCGGTACTTCCTACGAGCAGTACTTC

clone_size: -
v_call: TRBV12-3/TRBV12-4
d_call: TRBD1
j_call: TRBJ2-7
cdr3_aa: CASSTDRGLSYEQYF
cdr3_nt: TGTGCCAGCAGCACAGACAGGGGGCTGTCCTACGAGCAGTACTTC

clone_size: -
v_call: TRBV6-1
d_call: -
j_call: TRBJ1-4
cdr3_aa: CASRDAPANEKLFF
cdr3_nt: TGTGCCAGCAGAGACGCACCCGCAAATGAAAAACTGTTTTTT

clone_size: -
v_call: TRBV5-6
d_call: TRBD2
j_call: TRBJ2-1
cdr3_aa: CASSLSSGDFYEQFF
cdr3_nt: TGTGCCAGCAGCTTGAGTAGCGGGGACTTCTATGAGCAGTTCTTC

clone_size: -
v_call: TRBV12-3/TRBV12-4
d_call: TRBD1
j_call: TRBJ2-2
cdr3_aa: CATSRPPGDRGTTGELFF
cdr3_nt: TGTGCCACCTCCCGTCCCCCTGGGGACAGGGGGACGACCGGGGAGCTGTTTTTT

clone_size: few
v_call: TRBV6-5
d_call: -
j_call: TRBJ2-3
cdr3_aa: CASSSGSLGDTQYF
cdr3_nt: TGTGCCAGCAGTTCCGGGTCCCTAGGGGATACGCAGTATTTT

clone_size: -
v_call: TRBV19
d_call: -
j_call: TRBJ1-3
cdr3_aa: CASSLGTNSGNTIYF
cdr3_nt: TGTGCCAGTAGTCTCGGTACCAACTCTGGAAACACCATATATTTT

clone_size: few
v_call: TRBV21-1
d_call: -
j_call: TRBJ2-7
cdr3_aa: CASSRHRDRDSYEQYF
cdr3_nt: TGTGCCAGCAGCCGACACCGGGACAGGGATTCCTACGAGCAGTACTTC

clone_size: -
v_call: TRBV7-2
d_call: -
j_call: TRBJ2-7
cdr3_aa: CASSPQGQSYEQYF
cdr3_nt: TGTGCCAGCAGCCCTCAAGGACAGTCATACGAGCAGTACTTC

clone_size: few
v_call: TRBV6-6
d_call: TRBD2
j_call: TRBJ2-7
cdr3_aa: CASTLGGVYEQYF
cdr3_nt: TGTGCCAGCACCCTGGGGGGGGTCTACGAGCAGTACTTC

clone_size: -
v_call: TRBV7-9
d_call: TRBD1
j_call: TRBJ1-6
cdr3_aa: CASSVETGGNSPLHF
cdr3_nt: TGTGCCAGCAGCGTAGAGACAGGGGGTAATTCACCCCTCCACTTT

clone_size: many
v_call: TRBV9
d_call: TRBD1
j_call: TRBJ1-2
cdr3_aa: CASGTGASPYGYTF
cdr3_nt: TGTGCCAGCGGGACAGGGGCTTCCCCCTATGGCTACACCTTC

clone_size: -
v_call: TRBV19
d_call: TRBD2
j_call: TRBJ2-3
cdr3_aa: CASTTSGRSGNTQYF
cdr3_nt: TGTGCCAGTACCACTAGCGGTCGGAGTGGAAATACGCAGTATTTT

clone_size: -
v_call: TRBV10-2
d_call: TRBD1
j_call: TRBJ1-2
cdr3_aa: CASSEDREVYGYTF
cdr3_nt: TGCGCCAGCAGTGAGGACAGGGAGGTCTATGGCTACACCTTC

clone_size: many
v_call: TRBV5-1
d_call: -
j_call: TRBJ2-7
cdr3_aa: CASSLENREISYEQYF
cdr3_nt: TGCGCCAGCAGCTTGGAGAACCGGGAGATCTCCTACGAGCAGTACTTC

clone_size: many
v_call: TRBV28
d_call: -
j_call: TRBJ2-1
cdr3_aa: CASTMDSSYNEQFF
cdr3_nt: TGTGCCAGCACTATGGACAGCTCCTACAATGAGCAGTTCTTC

clone_size: once
v_call: TRBV7-2
d_call: -
j_call: TRBJ2-5
cdr3_aa: CASSLAWFTGGREETQYF
cdr3_nt: TGTGCCAGCAGCTTAGCTTGGTTTACGGGGGGCCGAGAAGAGACCCAGTACTTC

clone_size: many
v_call: TRBV12-3/TRBV12-4
d_call: TRBD1
j_call: TRBJ1-5
cdr3_aa: CASSSTGGNQPQHF
cdr3_nt: TGTGCCAGCAGCTCTACAGGGGGAAATCAGCCCCAGCATTTT

clone_size: few
v_call: TRBV20-1
d_call: -
j_call: TRBJ2-3
cdr3_aa: CSASSGNPTDTQYF
cdr3_nt: TGCAGTGCTAGTTCAGGGAACCCCACAGATACGCAGTATTTT

clone_size: -
v_call: TRBV7-2
d_call: TRBD1
j_call: TRBJ2-5
cdr3_aa: CASSIQTGGETQYF
cdr3_nt: TGTGCCAGCAGCATCCAGACAGGGGGAGAGACCCAGTACTTC

clone_size: -
v_call: TRBV28
d_call: TRBD2
j_call: TRBJ2-5
cdr3_aa: CASTSGGLAGGETQYF
cdr3_nt: TGTGCCAGCACCTCAGGGGGGCTAGCGGGAGGTGAGACCCAGTACTTC

clone_size: -
v_call: TRBV6-1
d_call: TRBD1
j_call: TRBJ2-3
cdr3_aa: CASSDFEGWDRQYF
cdr3_nt: TGTGCCAGCAGTGACTTCGAAGGCTGGGACAGGCAGTATTTT

clone_size: -
v_call: TRBV7-6
d_call: -
j_call: TRBJ1-6
cdr3_aa: CASSLETRGALHF
cdr3_nt: TGTGCCAGCAGCTTAGAGACAAGGGGTGCCCTCCACTTT

clone_size: many
v_call: TRBV19
d_call: -
j_call: TRBJ1-5
cdr3_aa: CASSMGRDGNQPQHF
cdr3_nt: TGTGCCAGTAGTATGGGGAGGGATGGCAATCAGCCCCAGCATTTT

clone_size: many
v_call: TRBV20-1
d_call: TRBD2
j_call: TRBJ2-1
cdr3_aa: CSARVASGSVYNEQFF
cdr3_nt: TGCAGTGCTAGAGTGGCTAGCGGGAGTGTCTACAATGAGCAGTTCTTC

clone_size: -
v_call: TRBV4-1
d_call: -
j_call: TRBJ2-3
cdr3_aa: CASSQEGGARDTQYF
cdr3_nt: TGCGCCAGCAGCCAAGAGGGCGGGGCTAGGGATACGCAGTATTTT

clone_size: -
v_call: TRBV11-1
d_call: -
j_call: TRBJ1-2
cdr3_aa: CASSPRRGVNYGYTF
cdr3_nt: TGTGCCAGCAGCCCGCGGAGGGGTGTTAACTATGGCTACACCTTC

clone_size: few
v_call: TRBV7-8
d_call: -
j_call: TRBJ2-2
cdr3_aa: CARIEGSTGELFF
cdr3_nt: TGTGCCAGAATTGAAGGGAGCACCGGGGAGCTGTTTTTT

clone_size: many
v_call: TRBV5-6
d_call: -
j_call: TRBJ1-2
cdr3_aa: CASSLGLGPRDGYTF
cdr3_nt: TGTGCCAGCAGCTTGGGATTGGGGCCCCGGGATGGCTACACCTTC

clone_size: few
v_call: TRBV3-1
d_call: -
j_call: TRBJ2-7
cdr3_aa: CASSQDSFTVEQYF
cdr3_nt: TGTGCCAGCAGCCAGGACAGCTTTACGGTTGAGCAGTACTTC

clone_size: many
v_call: TRBV15
d_call: -
j_call: TRBJ1-1
cdr3_aa: CATAWRELNTEAFF
cdr3_nt: TGTGCCACCGCGTGGAGAGAACTTAACACTGAAGCTTTCTTT

clone_size: -
v_call: TRBV2
d_call: -
j_call: TRBJ2-5
cdr3_aa: CASSEGPSGPSRETQYF
cdr3_nt: TGTGCCAGCAGTGAAGGGCCCAGCGGGCCAAGTCGGGAGACCCAGTACTTC

clone_size: -
v_call: TRBV15
d_call: TRBD2
j_call: TRBJ2-2
cdr3_aa: CATRRTSGSNTGELFF
cdr3_nt: TGTGCCACCAGGAGGACTAGCGGGAGCAACACCGGGGAGCTGTTTTTT

clone_size: many
v_call: TRBV25-1
d_call: -
j_call: TRBJ1-1
cdr3_aa: CASSEGYTEAFF
cdr3_nt: TGTGCCAGCAGTGAAGGGTACACTGAAGCTTTCTTT

clone_size: -
v_call: TRBV5-1
d_call: TRBD1
j_call: TRBJ1-1
cdr3_aa: CASSFGTRDRGLNTEAFF
cdr3_nt: TGCGCCAGCAGTTTCGGGACCCGGGACAGGGGGCTGAACACTGAAGCTTTCTTT

clone_size: few
v_call: TRBV4-2
d_call: TRBD2
j_call: TRBJ2-3
cdr3_aa: CASNTRRASGPDTQYF
cdr3_nt: TGTGCCAGCAACACCAGAAGGGCTAGCGGTCCAGATACGCAGTATTTT

clone_size: many
v_call: TRBV2
d_call: -
j_call: TRBJ2-1
cdr3_aa: CASSRDNNEQFF
cdr3_nt: TGTGCCAGCAGCCGGGACAACAATGAGCAGTTCTTC

clone_size: many
v_call: TRBV12-3/TRBV12-4
d_call: TRBD2
j_call: TRBJ2-2
cdr3_aa: CASAGLAQVGELFF
cdr3_nt: TGTGCCAGCGCCGGACTAGCTCAGGTCGGGGAGCTGTTTTTT

clone_size: many
v_call: TRBV12-3/TRBV12-4
d_call: -
j_call: TRBJ1-2
cdr3_aa: CASSPGGWDGYTF
cdr3_nt: TGTGCCAGCAGCCCAGGAGGGTGGGATGGCTACACCTTC

clone_size: many
v_call: TRBV12-3/TRBV12-4
d_call: -
j_call: TRBJ2-3
cdr3_aa: CASSRDSTDTQYF
cdr3_nt: TGTGCCAGCAGTCGGGACAGCACAGATACGCAGTATTTT

clone_size: few
v_call: TRBV12-3/TRBV12-4
d_call: -
j_call: TRBJ1-6
cdr3_aa: CASRKTPQGNSPLHF
cdr3_nt: TGTGCCAGCAGGAAAACCCCCCAGGGCAATTCACCCCTCCACTTT

clone_size: few
v_call: TRBV7-3
d_call: -
j_call: TRBJ1-2
cdr3_aa: CASSLSPGFGYTF
cdr3_nt: TGTGCCAGCAGCCTCTCTCCGGGTTTCGGCTACACCTTC

clone_size: -
v_call: TRBV3-1
d_call: -
j_call: TRBJ1-2
cdr3_aa: CASSHQGNYGYTF
cdr3_nt: TGTGCCAGCAGCCACCAGGGTAACTATGGCTACACCTTC